This TCR beta chain emerged from a study of post-analysis software for immune sequencing data. Study results and caveats: The authors found that F measure strongly co-clustered same-batch samples. Those with multiple sclerosis, the patient group, showed significantly lower normalized Chao1 diversity than controls. Roughly five TRBV segments occurring more often in patients than controls included TRBV5-6, TRBV5-1 and TRBV20-1.

A remark on this clonotype: Its antigen remains unidentified.

Unique molecular identifiers featured in each of the TCR beta cDNA libraries. MiXCR, run by TCRdb on the PCR reads, gives a single entry per CDR3 protein. Here the sample spans around 260,000 distinct CDR3 sequences, 30% to 45% being singletons. Germline-derived CDR1 and CDR2 are MNHEY and SVGAGI. Unmatched junction bases numbered 9, after V lost 6 bases and J lost 9 bases. The CDR3 runs to 15 residues. V is TRBV6-5 and J is TRBJ2-1; 12 nucleotides line up with TRBD2. Sequences were obtained from blood. The receptor comes from a girl between 5 and 17 years old with multiple sclerosis. The CDR3, as DNA: TGTGCCAGCAGCCAACCGACTAGCGGGGGAGTTGAGCAGTTCTTC. It is translated as CASSQPTSGGVEQFF.